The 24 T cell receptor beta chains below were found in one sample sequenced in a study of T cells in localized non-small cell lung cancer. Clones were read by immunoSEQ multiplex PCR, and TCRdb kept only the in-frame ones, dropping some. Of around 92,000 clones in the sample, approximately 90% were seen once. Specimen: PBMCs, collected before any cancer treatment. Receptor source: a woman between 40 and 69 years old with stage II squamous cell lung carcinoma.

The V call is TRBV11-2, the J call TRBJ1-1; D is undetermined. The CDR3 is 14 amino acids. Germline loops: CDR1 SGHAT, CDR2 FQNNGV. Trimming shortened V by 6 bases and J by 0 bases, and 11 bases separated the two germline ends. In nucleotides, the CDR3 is TGTGCCAGCAGATCCTTTACGGTGAACACTGAAGCTTTCTTT. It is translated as CASRSFTVNTEAFF. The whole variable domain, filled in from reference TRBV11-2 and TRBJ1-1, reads EAGVAQSPRYKIIEKRQSVAFWCNPISGHATLYWYQQILGQGPKLLIQFQNNGVVDDSQLPKDRFSAERLKGVDSTLKIQPAKLEDSAVYLCASRSFTVNTEAFFGQGTRLTVV.

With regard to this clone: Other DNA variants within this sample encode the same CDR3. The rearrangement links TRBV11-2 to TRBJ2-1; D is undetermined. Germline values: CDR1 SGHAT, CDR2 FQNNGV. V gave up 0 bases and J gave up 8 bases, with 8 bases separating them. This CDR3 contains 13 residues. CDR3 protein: CASSLELADEQFF. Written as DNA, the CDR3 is TGTGCCAGCAGCTTAGAGCTTGCGGATGAGCAGTTCTTC.

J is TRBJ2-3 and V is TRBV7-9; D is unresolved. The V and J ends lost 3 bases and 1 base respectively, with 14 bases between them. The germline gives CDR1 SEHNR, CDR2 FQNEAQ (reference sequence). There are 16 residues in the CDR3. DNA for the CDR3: TGTGCCAGCAGCTTTTTTAGGACCTTGGGCACAGATACGCAGTATTTT. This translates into CASSFFRTLGTDTQYF.

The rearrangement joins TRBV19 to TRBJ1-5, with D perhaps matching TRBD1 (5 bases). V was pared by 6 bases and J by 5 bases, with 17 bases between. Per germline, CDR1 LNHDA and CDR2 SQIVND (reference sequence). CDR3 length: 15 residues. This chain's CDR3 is CASRWTDGGDQPQHF. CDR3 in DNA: TGTGCCAGTAGGTGGACCGATGGGGGGGATCAGCCCCAGCATTTT.

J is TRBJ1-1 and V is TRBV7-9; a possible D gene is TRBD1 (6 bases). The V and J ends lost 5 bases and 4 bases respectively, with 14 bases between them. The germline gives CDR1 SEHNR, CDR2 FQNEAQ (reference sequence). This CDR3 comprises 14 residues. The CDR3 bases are TGTGCCAGCAGCGCCGGGGGGCTCTTCACTGAAGCTTTCTTT. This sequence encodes CASSAGGLFTEAFF. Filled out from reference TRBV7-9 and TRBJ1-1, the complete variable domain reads DTGVSQNPRHKITKRGQNVTFRCDPISEHNRLYWYRQTLGQGPEFLTYFQNEAQLEKSRLLSDRFSAERPKGSFSTLEIQRTEQGDSAMYLCASSAGGLFTEAFFGQGTRLTVV.

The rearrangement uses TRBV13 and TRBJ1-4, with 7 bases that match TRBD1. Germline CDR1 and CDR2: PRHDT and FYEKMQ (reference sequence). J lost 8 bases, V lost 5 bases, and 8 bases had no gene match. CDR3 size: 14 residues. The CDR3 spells CASSKTGVGEKLFF. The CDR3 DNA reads TGTGCCAGCAGCAAAACAGGGGTCGGGGAAAAACTGTTTTTT.

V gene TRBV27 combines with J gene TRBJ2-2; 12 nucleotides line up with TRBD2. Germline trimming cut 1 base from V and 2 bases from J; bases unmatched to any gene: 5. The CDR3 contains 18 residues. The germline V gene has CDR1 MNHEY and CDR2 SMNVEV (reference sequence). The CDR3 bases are TGTGCCAGCAGTTTATTCGGACTAGCGGGAACCAACACCGGGGAGCTGTTTTTT. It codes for CASSLFGLAGTNTGELFF.

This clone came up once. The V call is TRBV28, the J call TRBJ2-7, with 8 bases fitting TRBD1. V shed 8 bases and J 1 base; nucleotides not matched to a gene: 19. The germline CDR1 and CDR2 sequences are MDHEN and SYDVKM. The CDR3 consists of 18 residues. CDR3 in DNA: TGTGCCAGCGAAGGTGGTGTTCCCGGGACAGGTTTTTCCTACGAGCAGTACTTC. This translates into CASEGGVPGTGFSYEQYF.

In nucleotides, the CDR3 is TGCGCCAGCAGCCAAGGGCGAGGGGCAGCAACTAATGAAAAACTGTTTTTT. This translates into CASSQGRGAATNEKLFF. The chain joins TRBV4-1 to TRBJ1-4; D possibly corresponds to TRBD1 (5 bases). The V end was cut by 1 base, the J end by 0 bases, with 12 bases between. The CDR3 runs to 17 residues. CDR1 is MGHRA and CDR2 is YSYEKL in the germline V gene.

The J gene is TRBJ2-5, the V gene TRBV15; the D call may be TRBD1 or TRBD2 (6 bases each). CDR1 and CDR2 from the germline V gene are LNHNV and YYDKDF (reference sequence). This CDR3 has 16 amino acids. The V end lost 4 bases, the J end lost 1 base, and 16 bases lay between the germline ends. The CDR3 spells CATSTIPGGLQETQYF. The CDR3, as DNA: TGTGCCACCAGCACCATTCCCGGGGGCCTCCAAGAGACCCAGTACTTC.

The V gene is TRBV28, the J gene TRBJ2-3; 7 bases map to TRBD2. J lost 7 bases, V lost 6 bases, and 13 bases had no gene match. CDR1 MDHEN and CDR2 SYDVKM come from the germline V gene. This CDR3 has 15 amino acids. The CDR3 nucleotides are TGTGCCAGCAGCCCCGGGGACTATGGGGGGTATACGCAGTATTTT. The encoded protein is CASSPGDYGGYTQYF.

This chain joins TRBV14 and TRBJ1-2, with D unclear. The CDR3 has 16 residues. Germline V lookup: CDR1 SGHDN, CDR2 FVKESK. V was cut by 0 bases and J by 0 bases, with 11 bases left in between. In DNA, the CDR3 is TGTGCCAGCAGCCAAGATCCGGGAGGCACTAACTATGGCTACACCTTC. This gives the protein CASSQDPGGTNYGYTF.

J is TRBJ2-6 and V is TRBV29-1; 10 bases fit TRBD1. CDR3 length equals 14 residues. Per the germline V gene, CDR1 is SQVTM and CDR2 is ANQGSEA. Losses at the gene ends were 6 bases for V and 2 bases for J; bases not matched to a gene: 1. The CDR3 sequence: CSVGQGAGANVLTF. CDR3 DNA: TGCAGCGTCGGACAGGGGGCTGGGGCCAACGTCCTGACTTTC.

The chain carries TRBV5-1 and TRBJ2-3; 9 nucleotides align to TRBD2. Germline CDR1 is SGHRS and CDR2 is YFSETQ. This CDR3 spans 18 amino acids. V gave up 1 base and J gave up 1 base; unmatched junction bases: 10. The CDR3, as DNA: TGCGCCAGCAGCTTGATGGCGGGGGGGGGACTAGGCACAGATACGCAGTATTTT. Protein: CASSLMAGGGLGTDTQYF. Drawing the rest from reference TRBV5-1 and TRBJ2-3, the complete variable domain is KAGVTQTPRYLIKTRGQQVTLSCSPISGHRSVSWYQQTPGQGLQFLFEYFSETQRNKGNFPGRFSGRQFSNSRSEMNVSTLELGDSALYLCASSLMAGGGLGTDTQYFGPGTRLTVL.

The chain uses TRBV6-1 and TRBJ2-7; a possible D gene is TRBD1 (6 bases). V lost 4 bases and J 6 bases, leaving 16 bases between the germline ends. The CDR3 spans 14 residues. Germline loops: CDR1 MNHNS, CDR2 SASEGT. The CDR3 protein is CASSARTVIAEQYF. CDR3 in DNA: TGTGCCAGCAGTGCCCGGACAGTGATTGCCGAGCAGTACTTC.

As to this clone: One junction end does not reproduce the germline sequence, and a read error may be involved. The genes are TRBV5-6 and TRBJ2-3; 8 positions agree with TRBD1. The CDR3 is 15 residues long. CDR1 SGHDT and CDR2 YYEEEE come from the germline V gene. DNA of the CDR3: TGTGCCAGCAGCCCTCGACAGGGGCGCACAGATACGCAATATTTT. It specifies CASSPRQGRTDTQYF.

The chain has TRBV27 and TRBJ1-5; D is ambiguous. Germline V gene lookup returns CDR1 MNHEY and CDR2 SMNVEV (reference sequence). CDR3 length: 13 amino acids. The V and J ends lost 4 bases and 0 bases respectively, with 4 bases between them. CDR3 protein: CASSSDSNQPQHF. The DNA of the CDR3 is TGTGCCAGCAGTTCCGATAGCAATCAGCCCCAGCATTTT.

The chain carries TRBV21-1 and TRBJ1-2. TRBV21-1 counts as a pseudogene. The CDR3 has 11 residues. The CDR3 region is CASSTRSGYTF. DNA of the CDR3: TGTGCCAGCAGCACTAGGTCCGGCTACACCTTC.

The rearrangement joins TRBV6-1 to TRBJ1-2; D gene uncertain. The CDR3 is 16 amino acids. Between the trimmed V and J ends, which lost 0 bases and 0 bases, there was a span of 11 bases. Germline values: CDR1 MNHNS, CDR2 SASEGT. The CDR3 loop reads CASSEASGYANYGYTF. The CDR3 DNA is TGTGCCAGCAGTGAAGCTTCGGGGTACGCTAACTATGGCTACACCTTC.

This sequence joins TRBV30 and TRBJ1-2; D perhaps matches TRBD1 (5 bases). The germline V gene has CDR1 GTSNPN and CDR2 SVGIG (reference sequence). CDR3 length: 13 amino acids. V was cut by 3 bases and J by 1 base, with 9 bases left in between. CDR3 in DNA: TGTGCCTGGAGGGTGGGGCTTAACTATGGCTACACCTTC. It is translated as CAWRVGLNYGYTF.

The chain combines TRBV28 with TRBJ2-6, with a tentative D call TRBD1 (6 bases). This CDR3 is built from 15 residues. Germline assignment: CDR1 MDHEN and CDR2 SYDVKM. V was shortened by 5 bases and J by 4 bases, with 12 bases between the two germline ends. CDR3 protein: CASSLPGAGANVLTF. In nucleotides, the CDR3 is TGTGCCAGCAGTCTCCCAGGGGCCGGGGCCAACGTCCTGACTTTC.

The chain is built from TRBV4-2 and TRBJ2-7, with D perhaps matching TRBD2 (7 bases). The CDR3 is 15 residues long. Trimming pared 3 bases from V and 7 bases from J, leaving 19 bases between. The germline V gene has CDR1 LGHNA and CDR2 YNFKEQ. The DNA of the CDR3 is TGTGCCAGCAGCCAGGACAGCGGGGCCGTTAGGGAGCAGTACTTC. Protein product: CASSQDSGAVREQYF.

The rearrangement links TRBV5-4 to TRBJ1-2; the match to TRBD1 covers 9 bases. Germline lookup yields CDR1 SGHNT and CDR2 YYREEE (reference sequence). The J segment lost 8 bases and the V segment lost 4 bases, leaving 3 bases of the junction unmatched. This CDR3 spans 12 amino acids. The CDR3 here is CASSRTGEGYTF. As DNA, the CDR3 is TGTGCCAGCAGCCGGACAGGGGAAGGCTACACCTTC.

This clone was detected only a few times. Here the CDR3 reads CATRQGGNSPLHF. CDR3 DNA sequence: TGCGCCACCCGACAGGGTGGTAATTCACCCCTCCACTTT. The chain recombines TRBV10-2 with TRBJ1-6; 7 positions agree with TRBD1. With V trimmed by 10 bases and J by 6 bases, 6 bases remained unmatched. The length of the CDR3 is 13 residues. Germline V lookup: CDR1 WSHSY, CDR2 SAAADI.